Presented here are 20 T cell receptor beta chains from one specimen sequenced in a study of T cells in Graves' hyperthyroidism and ophthalmopathy. The source material, RNA transcripts, was used to amplify TCR beta CDR3 regions. A first-round RT-PCR of the TCR CDR3 used the HTBI primer set. A single record per CDR3 protein comes from TCRdb applying MiXCR to the multiplex PCR reads. The sample lists 500,000 to 550,000 distinct CDR3 sequences; less than 25% were seen once. The source material was blood. All receptors derive from a man between 18 and 29 years old with Graves' hyperthyroidism.

This clonotype has a count of ten or more. The chain links TRBV28 to TRBJ2-4; D perhaps matches TRBD2 (5 bases). This CDR3 comprises 18 residues. The ends were cut back, 6 bases at V and 0 bases at J, with 21 bases in the middle. Germline-derived CDR1 and CDR2 are MDHEN and SYDVKM. CDR3 bases: TGTGCCAGCAGGGCTGGACTCACACTTCCATTAGCCAAAAACATTCAGTACTTC. Translated: CASRAGLTLPLAKNIQYF.

At least ten counts were recorded for this clonotype. This chain uses TRBV5-1 with TRBJ2-4, with TRBD1 matching over 7 bases. Germline V gene sequence: CDR1 SGHRS, CDR2 YFSETQ. V shed 3 bases and J 4 bases; nucleotides not matched to a gene: 1. The CDR3 is made up of 13 amino acids. The CDR3 loop is CASSSGQKNIQYF. For the CDR3, the DNA is TGCGCCAGCAGCTCGGGACAGAAAAACATTCAGTACTTC. The whole variable domain, remainder taken from reference TRBV5-1 and TRBJ2-4, is KAGVTQTPRYLIKTRGQQVTLSCSPISGHRSVSWYQQTPGQGLQFLFEYFSETQRNKGNFPGRFSGRQFSNSRSEMNVSTLELGDSALYLCASSSGQKNIQYFGAGTRLSVL.

This clonotype was recorded at least ten times. The chain employs TRBV28 and TRBJ2-4, with TRBD2 as a possible D gene (6 bases). Germline CDR1 is MDHEN and CDR2 is SYDVKM. The CDR3 runs 12 residues. Trimming stripped 6 bases from V and 8 bases from J, with 11 bases between. DNA for the CDR3: TGTGCCAGCAGCCTAGGCGGGGACATTCAGTACTTC. Encoded protein: CASSLGGDIQYF.

The chain combines TRBV24-1 with TRBJ2-7; the D is unclear. The CDR3 consists of 13 residues. Germline V gives CDR1 KGHDR, CDR2 SFDVKD. V lost 1 base, J lost 0 bases, and 3 bases lay in between. The CDR3 DNA reads as TGTGCCACCAGTGATTTAGGCTCCTACGAGCAGTACTTC. Protein product: CATSDLGSYEQYF.

This clonotype was found many times. The chain joins TRBV6-2 or TRBV6-3 to TRBJ1-1, with no clear D. The germline V and J ends were trimmed by 2 bases and 5 bases, with 9 bases remaining between them. CDR3 length: 13 residues. CDR1 is MNHEY and CDR2 is SVGEGT in the germline V gene. CDR3 DNA sequence: TGTGCCAGCAGTTACGTGGAAGAAACTGAAGCTTTCTTT. Translating gives CASSYVEETEAFF.

V and J are TRBV5-4 and TRBJ2-7; D gene unclear. Germline CDR1 reads SGHNT; CDR2 reads YYREEE (reference sequence). V lost 2 bases and J lost 0, with 12 bases in between. The CDR3 has 15 amino acids. CDR3 DNA sequence: TGTGCCAGCAGCTTAGACCCTATAACCTCCTACGAGCAGTACTTC. This gives the protein CASSLDPITSYEQYF.

This clonotype was observed a handful of times. The chain uses TRBV4-1 and TRBJ2-7, with 8 bases lining up with TRBD2. Germline V gives CDR1 MGHRA, CDR2 YSYEKL. The V segment lost 4 bases and the J segment 2 bases; nucleotides outside the gene matches: 4. The CDR3 spans 14 residues. CDR3 protein: CASSPVAGPYEQYF. The CDR3 DNA reads TGCGCCAGCAGCCCCGTAGCGGGACCCTACGAGCAGTACTTC.

Worth noting for this clonotype: This may be a read error: a much more frequent sequence differs by one nucleotide. The chain has TRBV5-1 and TRBJ1-1; 7 bases agree with TRBD1. The V gene end was trimmed by 3 bases and the J gene end by 0 bases; junction bases not matched to a gene: 5. This CDR3 spans 15 amino acids. Germline V CDR1 and CDR2: SGHRS, YFSETQ. Here the CDR3 reads CASSSETGMNTEAFF. The CDR3 DNA is TGCGCCAGCAGCTCGGAGACAGGGATGAACACTGAAGCTTTCTTT.

The table lists this clonotype with a count of one. The V and J genes are TRBV7-8 and TRBJ2-4; tentative D call: TRBD2 (7 bases). CDR1 is SGHVS and CDR2 is FQNEAQ in the germline V gene. Trimming cost V 5 bases and J 1 base, with 15 bases left between them. This CDR3 region has 16 residues. CDR3 in DNA: TGTGCCAGCAGCCCAGCATGGGGGGGCGCCAAAAACATTCAGTACTTC. Encoded protein: CASSPAWGGAKNIQYF.

The chain uses TRBV7-2 and TRBJ2-2, with D hard to call. The CDR3 extends over 17 amino acids. Trimming took off 0 bases at V and 4 bases at J, with 15 bases between the two ends. Germline values: CDR1 SGHTA, CDR2 FQGNSA. The CDR3 coding sequence is TGTGCCAGCAGCTTAGCTGTCCGGTTCAACCTCACCGGGGAGCTGTTTTTT. This sequence encodes CASSLAVRFNLTGELFF.

This clonotype appeared many times. The chain employs TRBV6-2 or TRBV6-3 and TRBJ2-7; D is undetermined. Trimming left V 3 bases short and J 3 bases short, with 3 bases between. CDR1 MNHEY and CDR2 SVGEGT come from the germline V gene. The CDR3 covers 11 residues. The CDR3 nucleotides read TGTGCCAGCAGTTATGACTACGAGCAGTACTTC. It codes for CASSYDYEQYF.

The CDR3 DNA follows: TGTGCCAGCAGTTACTCGGGACAGGGGGTGGGAGAGACCCAGTACTTC. This translates into CASSYSGQGVGETQYF. The J gene is TRBJ2-5, the V gene TRBV6-5; 11 positions agree with TRBD1. V shed 0 bases and J 4 bases; nucleotides not matched to a gene: 4. The CDR3 is 16 amino acids. Germline assignment: CDR1 MNHEY and CDR2 SVGAGI.

This chain connects TRBV2 to TRBJ1-6; perhaps TRBD1 as D (6 bases). Trimming took 4 bases from V and 9 from J, leaving 16 bases between them. The CDR3 spans 15 residues. Germline assignment: CDR1 SNHLY and CDR2 FYNNEI. The CDR3 DNA sequence: TGTGCCAGCAGTGGCACAGGGATGATAGGTTCACCCCTCCACTTT. It is translated as CASSGTGMIGSPLHF. Full variable domain (remainder filled in from reference TRBV2 and TRBJ1-6): EPEVTQTPSHQVTQMGQEVILRCVPISNHLYFYWYRQILGQKVEFLVSFYNNEISEKSEIFDDQFSVERPDGSNFTLKIRSTKLEDSAMYFCASSGTGMIGSPLHFGNGTRLTVT.

The V gene is TRBV6-1, the J gene TRBJ2-7, with TRBD1 matching over 7 bases. The germline V gene has CDR1 MNHNS and CDR2 SASEGT. The CDR3 covers 15 residues. V dropped 7 bases and J dropped 3; count of bases not matched to a gene: 12. The CDR3 coding sequence is TGTGCCAGCACCACTCGGACAGGCCCCATCTACGAGCAGTACTTC. Its translation is CASTTRTGPIYEQYF.

This clonotype has at least ten counts. The gene calls are TRBV30 and TRBJ2-7; D is perhaps TRBD1 (6 bases). There are 15 residues in the CDR3. The V gene's germline CDR1 is GTSNPN and CDR2 SVGIG (reference sequence). V was shortened by 2 bases and J by 3 bases, with 17 bases between the two germline ends. The CDR3 coding sequence is TGTGCCTGGAGTCTCCTCGGGACAACAAACTACGAGCAGTACTTC. Translating it yields CAWSLLGTTNYEQYF.

In its sample, this clonotype was seen many times. In nucleotides, the CDR3 is TGTGCCACCAGCAGAGCCGGGCAGGGCTCACCCCTCCACTTT. Translated: CATSRAGQGSPLHF. The J gene is TRBJ1-6, the V gene TRBV15; a weak D match, TRBD1 (5 bases). The CDR3 has 14 residues. Germline-derived CDR1 and CDR2 are LNHNV and YYDKDF (reference sequence). Trimming cost V 1 base and J 10 bases, with 11 bases left between them.

This clonotype showed up many times. This chain connects TRBV6-1 to TRBJ1-5, with D unclear. Trimming took 6 bases from V and 9 from J, leaving 12 bases between them. The CDR3 contains 12 residues. Germline V gene lookup returns CDR1 MNHNS and CDR2 SASEGT. Written as DNA, the CDR3 is TGTGCCAGCAGGGACTGGCGAGGGCCCCAGCATTTT. Amino acids: CASRDWRGPQHF.

There are many counts of this clonotype. The chain combines TRBV6-1 with TRBJ1-2; 7 bases map to TRBD1. Trimming removed 5 bases from V and 5 bases from J; junction bases left unmatched: 11. The CDR3 totals 15 residues. Germline CDR1 and CDR2: MNHNS and SASEGT. DNA for the CDR3: TGTGCCAGCAGTCCCTTGACAGGGCTACCTTATGGCTACACCTTC. It specifies CASSPLTGLPYGYTF.

This clonotype has at least ten counts. The V call is TRBV2, the J call TRBJ2-7, with TRBD1 matching over 8 bases. Germline V gene sequence: CDR1 SNHLY, CDR2 FYNNEI. This CDR3 comprises 14 residues. The J segment lost 0 bases and the V segment lost 7 bases, leaving 5 bases of the junction unmatched. The CDR3 protein is CASNRQGTSYEQYF. CDR3 coding DNA: TGTGCCAGCAATCGACAGGGGACCTCCTACGAGCAGTACTTC.

This chain connects TRBV15 to TRBJ1-5; D gene unclear. The CDR3 is made up of 14 amino acids. V was shortened by 1 base and J by 3 bases, with 7 bases between the two germline ends. Looked up from germline, CDR1 is LNHNV and CDR2 is YYDKDF (reference sequence). This CDR3 is CATSRVPNNQPQHF. The CDR3 DNA reads TGTGCCACCAGCAGAGTCCCTAACAATCAGCCCCAGCATTTT.